This T cell receptor (beta chain) came from a study of T cells after yellow fever vaccination. TCRdb processed the 5' RACE reads anew with MiXCR; each CDR3 protein has one entry. The sample has approximately 580,000 distinct CDR3 sequences, around 16% seen once. The CDR3 covers 13 residues. Trimming took off 8 bases at V and 3 bases at J, with 13 bases between the two ends. Germline loops: CDR1 MDHEN, CDR2 SYDVKM. Here the sequenced sample was PBMCs, taken 5 days after the first yellow fever vaccination. V and J are TRBV28 and TRBJ2-5; D is perhaps TRBD2 (5 bases). The receptor was isolated from a man in his late teens or twenties who received the YFV17D yellow fever vaccine. In DNA form, the CDR3 reads TGTGCCAGCCTCACTCGGGGTAAAGAGACCCAGTACTTC. This codes for CASLTRGKETQYF.